Here is one T cell receptor beta chain with its context. Its target antigen remains unknown. Within one base of it there is no much larger clone, and no base qualities were kept. Rearranged CDR3 beta regions were amplified from genomic DNA with multiplex V and J primers using the immunoSEQ TRB Survey service. To keep sequencing depth the same across samples, survey-level depth of up to 500,000 reads per sample was applied. Libraries were purified, pooled and sequenced on Illumina technology. As for the authors' bioinformatics: immunoSEQ online tools were used for productive clonality, sample overlap, pairwise scatters, CDR3 beta length, V/D/J gene usage and productiveness. Calculated diversity was defined as the number of unique rearrangements divided by total templates, multiplied by 100, and Shannon and Simpson indices were computed as well. For principal component analysis, Z-score normalized data were analyzed with the R prcomp function and the ggbiplot package. Morisita's index was used to measure clonal overlap between blood and rectum within each subject. TCRdb carries this immuneACCESS record with in-frame sequences only. Its versions omit some clonotypes, under half of them owing to an unresolved V gene in the studies checked, with the rest unexplained. That table furnishes V, J and clone size, whereas the DNA furnished D and trimming. A total of over 10,000 clones appear in this sample, approximately 80% of them only once. The top ten hold 4% to 5% of the sample.

There are 15 amino acids in the CDR3, from cysteine to phenylalanine inclusive. Only CDR3 DNA is held: 45 bases, read in frame from base 1. Trimming accounts for 3 bases at V and 3 bases at J, while the number of junction bases matched to no gene is 7. The germline V gene (reference sequence) yields SGHNT for CDR1 and YYREEE for CDR2. These data are taken from a study of pediatric ulcerative colitis (dated by TCRdb to about 2019). Background for the entire study: From 9 or 10 newly diagnosed, treatment-naive pediatric ulcerative colitis patients and four non-IBD control children, paired blood and rectal samples were collected. General findings and caveats noted by the study authors: Features of the rectal repertoire distinguished controls, mild-moderate colitis patients and acute severe colitis patients, and in acute severe colitis rectal diversity was lower because of clonal expansions. Two rectal CDR3 clonotypes were found in every ulcerative colitis patient but in no control. Blood-derived T cells may have been included in rectal pinch biopsies, especially in patients with overt colitis. Because repertoires came from total lymphocyte DNA, patterns in rare subsets such as regulatory T cells may not be reflected. Compared with controls, ulcerative colitis patients showed significantly higher autologous blood-rectal clonal overlap, a finding that suggests increased T cell trafficking to inflamed tissue. Two patients' blood samples yielded substantially fewer templates for technical reasons and were excluded from blood-rectal overlap analysis. Only a handful of individuals were included in the healthy control group, which was small.

During colonoscopy, one to two pinch biopsies were obtained from the rectum for research. Controls underwent colonoscopy for suspected IBD, had macroscopically and histologically normal endoscopy, and were not diagnosed with IBD within the following year. Before DNA isolation, rectal biopsies were subjected to proteinase K digestion. The Wizard kit (Promega) was used to extract genomic DNA from both blood and intestinal samples. This receptor was obtained from a boy younger than 18 who was a control in a study of pediatric ulcerative colitis. The sequenced material came from gut tissue. Recombination joined TRBV5-4 with TRBJ2-3; TRBD2 agrees with 7 junctional bases. The nucleotide sequence reads TGTGCCAGCAGCTCAGGACTAGGTTCAACAGATACGCAGTATTTT. It codes for CASSSGLGSTDTQYF.